This TCR beta chain derives from a study of blood T cell repertoires in COVID-19. Study-level information: COVID-19 samples, acute and convalescent, were from the United States, Italy and Spain. Sources were T cells, B-cell-depleted T cells, or PBMCs; the material itself was cDNA or gDNA.

Source study methods: Reference gene primer amplification gave nucleated cell count estimates. Data came from immunoSEQ multiplex PCR; TCRdb stores just in-frame clones and leaves some out. V, J and clone size were drawn from that table, and D and trimming were deduced from the DNA. The sample shows about 78,000 clones, 90% of them seen only once. The receptor was isolated from a woman older than 75 with acute or convalescent COVID-19. The sample comprised peripheral blood.

The CDR3 loop is CASSYTGDYGYTF. CDR3 sequence (DNA): TGTGCCAGCAGCTATACAGGGGACTATGGCTACACCTTC. The chain carries TRBV5-4 and TRBJ1-2; 7 bases map to TRBD1. Germline loops: CDR1 SGHNT, CDR2 YYREEE (reference sequence). Trimming removed 3 bases from V and 3 bases from J; junction bases left unmatched: 2. The CDR3 loop spans 13 amino acids.